A selection of T cell receptor beta chains follows, all from one sample in a study of shared clonotypes between healthy human individuals. Sequencing used immunoSEQ multiplex PCR; TCRdb keeps in-frame clones, though not all of them. This sample yields fewer than 650,000 clones, of which around 78% are seen a single time; approximately 12% belongs to the top ten. The specimen was PBMCs. The receptor set was obtained from a woman in her thirties or forties in good health. Some clones in this sample may be carry-over from other donors' samples. CDR3s include the opening cysteine and the closing phenylalanine or tryptophan. D genes are given only for firm matches. Size tells how often a clone was seen (once, few, many) or the class of an expanded clone, and some rows leave it out.

J	D	V	size	DNA	CDR3
TRBJ1-1	-	TRBV6-4	-	TGTGCCAGCAGTGACCTGGCAGGCAATGCTTTCTTT	CASSDLAGNAFF
TRBJ2-7	-	TRBV6-5	-	TGTGCCAGCAGTTACCAGGACGGATCCTACGAGCAGTACTTC	CASSYQDGSYEQYF
TRBJ2-3	-	TRBV7-6	-	TGTGCCAGCAGCCGAGGCGGGGCAAGCACAGATACGCAGTATTTT	CASSRGGASTDTQYF
TRBJ1-5	TRBD1	TRBV10-2	-	TGCGCCAGCAGTAGCGACAGGGGGTTTCAGCCCCAGCATTTT	CASSSDRGFQPQHF
TRBJ1-4	-	TRBV18	-	TGTGCCAGCTCACCACCGTATGAGAAACTGTTTTTT	CASSPPYEKLFF
TRBJ1-2	-	TRBV15	-	TGTGCCACCAGCAGAGATCGGGAGGTAACTAACTATGGCTACACCTTC	CATSRDREVTNYGYTF
TRBJ2-1	TRBD2	TRBV27	many	TGTGCCAGCAAACCACTAGCGGGAGAGAGCAATGAGCAGTTCTTC	CASKPLAGESNEQFF
TRBJ2-1	-	TRBV4-1	-	TGCGCCAGCAGCCAAGATTTCCTAGTCCGCAATGAGCAGTTCTTC	CASSQDFLVRNEQFF
TRBJ2-6	-	TRBV15	-	TGTGCCACTGGCGGGACACTTAACTCTGGGGCCAACGTCCTGACTTTC	CATGGTLNSGANVLTF
TRBJ2-1	TRBD2	TRBV7-8	-	TGTGCCAGCAGAGTTGTGCGGGGGGTACACAATGAGCAGTTCTTC	CASRVVRGVHNEQFF
TRBJ2-7	TRBD2	TRBV27	once	TGTGCCAGCAGTCCACTAGCGGGAGGCTCCTACGAGCAGTACTTC	CASSPLAGGSYEQYF
TRBJ2-2	-	TRBV28	-	TGTGCCAGCACCCAAGGGGGGGTAGCCGGGGAGCTGTTTTTT	CASTQGGVAGELFF
TRBJ2-1	-	TRBV2	-	TGTGCCAGCACCGAGACAACGTCCTACAATGAGCAGTTCTTC	CASTETTSYNEQFF
TRBJ2-4	-	TRBV7-2	few	TGTGCCAGCAGCCAGCTACAGGGAACCAAAAACATTCAGTACTTC	CASSQLQGTKNIQYF
TRBJ2-2	-	TRBV4-3	-	TGCGCCAGCAGCCAAGAGGTACAGGCGAACACCGGGGAGCTGTTTTTT	CASSQEVQANTGELFF
TRBJ2-1	-	TRBV5-1	many	TGCGCCAGCAGCTTGACTGCGGTGTGGGATGGGCAGTTCTTC	CASSLTAVWDGQFF
TRBJ2-1	-	TRBV27	-	TGTGCCACGAGCGGAGGGGGGCCGGGATTTGACAATGAGCAGTTCTTC	CATSGGGPGFDNEQFF
TRBJ2-7	TRBD2	TRBV25-1	-	TGTGCCAGCAGGCTAGCGGGAGGAGGAGAGCAGTACTTC	CASRLAGGGEQYF
TRBJ2-1	TRBD2	TRBV19	once	TGTGCCAGTACCGCGGGGGGGACCCCCCCCTACAATGAGCAGTTCTTC	CASTAGGTPPYNEQFF
TRBJ2-7	-	TRBV2	once	TGTGCCAGCGGTGTTGACAGTTCCTACGGGCAGTACTTC	CASGVDSSYGQYF
TRBJ2-7	-	TRBV28	-	TGTGCCAGCAGTTTGTCCCGCGGGTCCTCCTACGAGCAGTACTTC	CASSLSRGSSYEQYF
TRBJ2-2	TRBD2	TRBV29-1	-	TGCAGCGTTGTACGCGGGAGGGCCGACGGGGAGCTGTTTTTT	CSVVRGRADGELFF
TRBJ2-7	-	TRBV7-9	many	TGTGCCAGCAGCCCGCGGGCCTACGAGCAGTACTTC	CASSPRAYEQYF
TRBJ2-3	TRBD2	TRBV5-1	few	TGCGCCAGCAGCGTTCTTCCGGGACTAGCGGGAGGGACTACAGATACGCAGTATTTT	CASSVLPGLAGGTTDTQYF
TRBJ2-7	TRBD1	TRBV11-2	-	TGTGCCAGCAGCCGGACAGGGAGTATCGGCGAGCAGTACTTC	CASSRTGSIGEQYF
TRBJ2-7	-	TRBV5-1	-	TGCGCCAGCAGCTTATTACAGGTCGACGAGCAGTACTTC	CASSLLQVDEQYF
TRBJ2-7	TRBD1	TRBV7-6	-	TGTGCCAGCAGCCCATCGACAGGGCCAACCTACGAGCAGTACTTC	CASSPSTGPTYEQYF
TRBJ2-7	TRBD1	TRBV29-1	-	TGCAGCGTTGGGGACAGGGATTCCGAGCAGTACTTC	CSVGDRDSEQYF
TRBJ1-2	-	TRBV29-1	-	TGCGGCGAGTCATCAAACTATGGCTACACCTTC	CGESSNYGYTF
TRBJ2-1	-	TRBV11-2	-	TGTGCCAGCAGCCCCGAGCGGAATGAGCAGTTCTTC	CASSPERNEQFF
TRBJ1-5	-	TRBV7-9	-	TGTGCCAGCAGCTTAGCGGCAGGGAACCATCAGCCCCAGCATTTT	CASSLAAGNHQPQHF
TRBJ1-5	TRBD1	TRBV7-9	-	TGTGCCAGCAGCCCACAGGGGGCGAACCAGCCCCAGCATTTT	CASSPQGANQPQHF
TRBJ2-7	-	TRBV7-5	-	TGTGCCAGAAGCTTAGCGCAGGGACTAGCGGGAGACCTCTCCTACGAGCAGTACTTC	CARSLAQGLAGDLSYEQYF
TRBJ2-7	-	TRBV28	-	TGTGCCAGCAGTCGAGAGACCACCGGAGCCTACTACGAGCAGTACTTC	CASSRETTGAYYEQYF
TRBJ1-1	TRBD1	TRBV5-1	-	TGCGCCAGCAGCAATGGGACAGGGGGCAACACTGAAGCTTTCTTT	CASSNGTGGNTEAFF
TRBJ1-1	-	TRBV7-2	-	TGTGCCAGCAGCTCTGAAACAGGTCATGAAGCTTTCTTT	CASSSETGHEAFF
TRBJ2-1	-	TRBV28	-	TGTGCCAGCAGCTCGCTGGACAGAGCGATCTACAATGAGCAGTTCTTC	CASSSLDRAIYNEQFF
TRBJ2-1	-	TRBV19	-	TGTGCCAGCACCGTTTTTCATGGGGACAATGAGCAGTTCTTC	CASTVFHGDNEQFF
TRBJ2-7	-	TRBV11-2	-	TGTGCCAGCAGCCCCACGCGCCTAGCGCCAACCTACGAGCAGTACTTC	CASSPTRLAPTYEQYF
TRBJ2-1	TRBD1	TRBV2	-	TGTGCCAGCAGTCCAGGGGGCAACCCTTACAATGAGCAGTTCTTC	CASSPGGNPYNEQFF
TRBJ2-3	-	TRBV7-6	once	TGTGCCAGCAGCCCCCCGTTGGATACGCAGTATTTT	CASSPPLDTQYF
TRBJ2-1	-	TRBV7-2	-	TGTGCCAGCAGCTTGGACAGCAGGGGGGGCGAGCAGTTCTTC	CASSLDSRGGEQFF
TRBJ2-3	TRBD2	TRBV2	-	TGTGCCAGCAGTGAAAGTAGCGGGAGGGTACGGCAGTATTTT	CASSESSGRVRQYF
TRBJ2-2	-	TRBV5-1	-	TGCGCCAGCAGCCGGCGGACGAACACCGGGGAGCTGTTTTTT	CASSRRTNTGELFF
TRBJ2-2	TRBD1	TRBV28	few	TGTGCCAGCAGTCGTGGGACAGGGGGCCCCGGGGAGCTGTTTTTT	CASSRGTGGPGELFF
TRBJ1-5	-	TRBV4-1	once	TGCGCCAGCAGCCAAGCTGGCTTGAGGGGAGCTCAACAGCCCCAGCATTTT	CASSQAGLRGAQQPQHF
TRBJ2-5	-	TRBV7-9	-	TGTGCCAGCAGCTTAGCTCAGGGGGAGACCCAGTACTTC	CASSLAQGETQYF
TRBJ2-2	TRBD1	TRBV6-1	-	TGTGCCAGCAGGACAGGGGGGAAGGCCGGGGAGCTGTTTTTT	CASRTGGKAGELFF
TRBJ2-5	-	TRBV7-9	-	TGTGCCAGCAGCTTACTGGCAGGGAGTGAGACCCAGTACTTC	CASSLLAGSETQYF
TRBJ2-7	TRBD2	TRBV7-9	-	TGTGCCAGCAGCCCGAAATCTAGCGGAAGCTCCTACGAGCAGTACTTC	CASSPKSSGSSYEQYF
TRBJ2-1	-	TRBV10-3	-	TGTGCCATCAGTGATGGGTACGGGGGCAATGAGCAGTTCTTC	CAISDGYGGNEQFF